One sample yielded the 27 T cell receptor beta chains listed below, sequenced in a study of blood T cell repertoires in COVID-19. Profiling relied on immunoSEQ multiplex PCR, and the TCRdb table lists in-frame clones only, not all of them. The sample carries 450,000 or so clones, roughly 90% recorded once. Sequencing was done on a sample of peripheral blood. The receptors originated from a man younger than 35 with COVID-19, enrolled during active disease.

The chain joins TRBV6-5 to TRBJ1-2, with TRBD1 identical over 7 bases. This CDR3 has 12 residues. The V gene end was trimmed by 6 bases and the J gene end by 7 bases; junction bases not matched to a gene: 5. In germline, CDR1 is MNHEY, CDR2 SVGAGI. The CDR3 coding sequence is TGTGCCAGCAGGTTCGGGACAGCTGGCTACACCTTC. This encodes CASRFGTAGYTF.

This sequence joins TRBV10-1 and TRBJ2-1, with 11 nucleotides matching TRBD1. CDR1 and CDR2 from the germline V gene are WNHNN and SYGVQD (reference sequence). The CDR3 covers 15 residues. J was trimmed by 6 bases and V by 3 bases; bases with no gene match: 4. Written as DNA, the CDR3 is TGCGCCAGCAGTGATAAGGGGACAGGGGGCAATGAGCAGTTCTTC. Residues: CASSDKGTGGNEQFF.

This rearrangement joins TRBV30 to TRBJ1-5; D might be TRBD1 (5 bases). The CDR3 is made up of 14 amino acids. Trimming pared 1 base from V and 2 bases from J, leaving 9 bases between. Germline loops: CDR1 GTSNPN, CDR2 SVGIG (reference sequence). The CDR3 region has the DNA TGTGCCTGGAGTGAAGGCAGGGGCAATCAGCCCCAGCATTTT. Residues: CAWSEGRGNQPQHF.

This chain connects TRBV19 to TRBJ1-5, with TRBD1 as a possible D gene (5 bases). Trimming left V 3 bases short and J 5 bases short, with 17 bases between. The CDR3 has 16 amino acids. Per germline, CDR1 LNHDA and CDR2 SQIVND (reference sequence). The CDR3 DNA is TGTGCCAGTAGTATGGCGCCAGTGGGGCTGGATCAGCCCCAGCATTTT. Translation: CASSMAPVGLDQPQHF.

This clone was detected once. The rearrangement links TRBV29-1 to TRBJ2-2; a weak D match, TRBD1 (6 bases). Trimming took off 2 bases at V and 3 bases at J, with 13 bases between the two ends. Per the germline V gene, CDR1 is SQVTM and CDR2 is ANQGSEA. This CDR3 contains 15 residues. CDR3 nucleotide sequence: TGCAGCGTTGAACGGAAACAGGGTGACACCGGGGAGCTGTTTTTT. Encoded protein: CSVERKQGDTGELFF.

The V and J genes are TRBV30 and TRBJ2-1, with 10 bases that match TRBD1. CDR3 length: 15 amino acids. Germline CDR1 is GTSNPN and CDR2 is SVGIG (reference sequence). Germline trimming cut 3 bases from V and 7 bases from J; bases unmatched to any gene: 9. The CDR3 region is CAWRLTGGAGNEQFF. The CDR3 coding sequence is TGTGCCTGGAGGCTGACAGGGGGCGCGGGGAATGAGCAGTTCTTC. Variable domain in full (rest from reference TRBV30 and TRBJ2-1): SQTIHQWPATLVQPVGSPLSLECTVEGTSNPNLYWYRQAAGRGLQLLFYSVGIGQISSEVPQNLSASRPQDRQFILSSKKLLLSDSGFYLCAWRLTGGAGNEQFFGPGTRLTVL.

CDR3 amino acids: CASSQGGLAGRVTQYF. CDR3 in DNA: TGTGCCAGCAGCCAAGGAGGACTAGCGGGAAGGGTAACGCAGTATTTT. The chain couples TRBV3-1 (or the pseudogene TRBV3-2) to TRBJ2-3, with 12 bases lining up with TRBD2. This CDR3 has 16 amino acids. Per the germline V gene, CDR1 is LGHDT and CDR2 is YNNKEL (reference sequence). The junction had 8 bases not matched to a gene; V was cut back by 1 base and J by 9 bases.

Note on this clone: A read error may produce the germline difference seen at one junction end. The chain uses TRBV19 and TRBJ2-1; 8 bases map to TRBD2. The length of the CDR3 is 11 residues. Per the germline V gene, CDR1 is LNHDA and CDR2 is SQIVND (reference sequence). The CDR3 DNA is TGTGCCAGTAGTATGGGACTAGATGTGGTCTTC. The encoded protein is CASSMGLDVVF.

The chain is built from TRBV6-5 and TRBJ2-1; TRBD2 agrees at 7 bases. CDR1 is MNHEY, CDR2 SVGAGI, per germline. V lost 6 bases, J lost 3 bases, and 8 bases stayed unmatched. CDR3 length: 15 residues. The CDR3, as DNA: TGTGCCAGCAGCTCCTCGGCGGGAGACTACAATGAGCAGTTCTTC. Amino acid sequence: CASSSSAGDYNEQFF.

This chain connects TRBV6-5 to TRBJ2-2; perhaps TRBD1 as D (6 bases). Trimming cost V 5 bases and J 4 bases, with 14 bases left between them. This CDR3 comprises 15 residues. Germline V gene sequence: CDR1 MNHEY, CDR2 SVGAGI. The chain's CDR3 is CASSRTELITGELFF. DNA of the CDR3: TGTGCCAGCAGTCGGACAGAGTTAATCACCGGGGAGCTGTTTTTT.

The chain couples TRBV6-5 to TRBJ2-7; possible D gene TRBD1, 5 bases. CDR3 length: 13 residues. CDR1 MNHEY and CDR2 SVGAGI come from the germline V gene. Trimming pared 4 bases from V and 2 bases from J, leaving 9 bases between. In DNA, the CDR3 is TGTGCCAGCAGTTTAACAGGCCCCTACGAGCAGTACTTC. This encodes CASSLTGPYEQYF.

This chain connects TRBV14 to TRBJ2-3; D is unresolved. V lost 4 bases to trimming and J lost 1 base, with 9 bases between them. Germline V gene lookup returns CDR1 SGHDN and CDR2 FVKESK. The CDR3 contains 14 residues. CDR3 sequence (DNA): TGTGCCAGCAGCCCCGAGGCAGGCACAGATACGCAGTATTTT. It codes for CASSPEAGTDTQYF.

This CDR3 is CASRNGYNEQFF. The CDR3 coding sequence is TGCGCCAGCAGGAACGGCTACAATGAGCAGTTCTTC. V gene TRBV5-1 combines with J gene TRBJ2-1; D is ambiguous. The CDR3 extends over 12 amino acids. The V end was cut by 5 bases, the J end by 3 bases, with 6 bases between. Germline V gene data show CDR1 as SGHRS and CDR2 as YFSETQ.

The rearrangement links TRBV19 to TRBJ1-2; possible D gene TRBD1, 6 bases. The CDR3 consists of 16 residues. Germline V gene data show CDR1 as LNHDA and CDR2 as SQIVND (reference sequence). Trimming stripped 2 bases from V and 1 base from J, with 14 bases between. This chain's CDR3 is CASSIPPPDSNYGYTF. The CDR3, as DNA: TGTGCCAGTAGTATACCCCCCCCGGACAGTAACTATGGCTACACCTTC.

The chain employs TRBV3-1 (or the pseudogene TRBV3-2) and TRBJ2-1; no reliable D call. The V gene's germline CDR1 is LGHDT and CDR2 YNNKEL (reference sequence). Trimming removed 4 bases from V and 7 bases from J, with 8 bases in between. CDR3 length equals 12 residues. This chain's CDR3 is CASSPSRNEQFF. As DNA, the CDR3 is TGTGCCAGCAGCCCCTCCCGTAATGAGCAGTTCTTC.

The rearrangement links TRBV10-3 to TRBJ2-7; D possibly corresponds to TRBD2 (5 bases). V was trimmed by 0 bases and J by 7 bases, leaving 13 bases between them. From germline, CDR1 is ENHRY and CDR2 SYGVKD. The CDR3 runs 14 residues. As DNA, the CDR3 is TGTGCCATCAGTGAGTCCCCCGGAGGTTTGGAGCAGTACTTC. This codes for CAISESPGGLEQYF.

The chain carries TRBV2 and TRBJ2-3; D may be TRBD2 (6 bases). Germline V gene data show CDR1 as SNHLY and CDR2 as FYNNEI. The CDR3 covers 14 residues. V was shortened by 6 bases and J by 0 bases, with 10 bases between the two germline ends. As DNA, the CDR3 is TGTGCCAGCAGAATGGGGGGAAGCACAGATACGCAGTATTTT. Translating gives CASRMGGSTDTQYF.

This chain connects TRBV2 to TRBJ2-1; 8 positions agree with TRBD2. V trimming: 11 bases; J trimming: 8 bases; junction bases outside the gene matches: 14. CDR3 length: 14 amino acids. Germline-derived CDR1 and CDR2 are SNHLY and FYNNEI. CDR3 bases: TGTGCCCGGCAGCCGGGAGGGCCTCTCGATGAGCAGTTCTTC. Its translation is CARQPGGPLDEQFF. Filled out from reference TRBV2 and TRBJ2-1, the complete variable domain reads EPEVTQTPSHQVTQMGQEVILRCVPISNHLYFYWYRQILGQKVEFLVSFYNNEISEKSEIFDDQFSVERPDGSNFTLKIRSTKLEDSAMYFCARQPGGPLDEQFFGPGTRLTVL.

This clone was observed a single time. This chain connects TRBV6-2 or TRBV6-3 to TRBJ1-5; D remains ambiguous. This CDR3 comprises 14 residues. The V gene's germline CDR1 is MNHEY and CDR2 SVGEGT. Trimming removed 7 bases at V and 2 bases at J, with 12 bases between. The DNA for the CDR3 is TGTGCCAGCACCCCGGACGGGGGCAATCAGCCCCAGCATTTT. Its protein is CASTPDGGNQPQHF.

The chain joins TRBV6-5 to TRBJ2-1; the D gene is possibly TRBD1 (5 bases). V was pared by 8 bases and J by 3 bases, with 17 bases between. The CDR3 spans 15 residues. The germline V gene has CDR1 MNHEY and CDR2 SVGAGI. The CDR3 reads CASGPGAGVYNEQFF. In DNA, the CDR3 is TGTGCCAGCGGCCCTGGGGCTGGGGTCTACAATGAGCAGTTCTTC.

The chain has TRBV18 and TRBJ1-1, with unresolved D. Per germline, CDR1 KGHSH and CDR2 LQKENI. V lost 1 base, J lost 1 base, and 10 bases lay in between. CDR3 length: 15 amino acids. The CDR3 nucleotides are TGTGCCAGCTCACCACGGGGTGCGGGGAACACTGAAGCTTTCTTT. Protein product: CASSPRGAGNTEAFF.

The chain carries TRBV2 and TRBJ2-1; TRBD1 might be the D (6 bases). Trimming shortened V by 7 bases and J by 1 base, and 14 bases separated the two germline ends. The CDR3 loop spans 15 amino acids. The germline CDR1 and CDR2 sequences are SNHLY and FYNNEI. In DNA, the CDR3 is TGTGCCAGCATTCCTAGCAGGGGATCCTACAATGAGCAGTTCTTC. Its protein is CASIPSRGSYNEQFF.

The rearrangement uses TRBV29-1 and TRBJ2-1; 7 positions agree with TRBD1. The germline gives CDR1 SQVTM, CDR2 ANQGSEA. The CDR3 has 15 residues. V was clipped by 7 bases and J by 0 bases; unmatched bases: 9. The CDR3: CSATPTGHSYNEQFF. CDR3 nucleotides: TGCAGCGCCACCCCGACAGGGCACTCCTACAATGAGCAGTTCTTC.

This CDR3 reads CASRSREGPLDTQYF. As DNA, the CDR3 is TGTGCCAGCAGGTCGCGGGAGGGCCCTCTAGATACGCAGTATTTT. The chain carries TRBV13 and TRBJ2-3; 9 nucleotides agree with TRBD2. This CDR3 has 15 residues. With 6 bases clipped from V and 5 bases from J, the junction kept 9 bases outside the gene matches. Germline-derived CDR1 and CDR2 are PRHDT and FYEKMQ (reference sequence).

This clone was found once. The chain employs TRBV19 and TRBJ1-1; the D is unclear. V lost 5 bases and J lost 4, with 14 bases in between. Germline lookup yields CDR1 LNHDA and CDR2 SQIVND (reference sequence). CDR3 length equals 14 residues. CDR3 nucleotide sequence: TGTGCCAGTAGTGTAGGCCTTAGCGCCACTGAAGCTTTCTTT. Its translation is CASSVGLSATEAFF.

This clone has a single count. The chain joins TRBV18 to TRBJ1-4; D may be TRBD1 (6 bases). There are 14 residues in the CDR3. CDR1 is KGHSH, CDR2 LQKENI, per germline. V shed 5 bases and J shed 2 bases, with 9 bases lying between them. The CDR3 sequence is CASSGGQTNEKLFF. The CDR3 DNA sequence: TGTGCCAGCTCAGGAGGACAGACTAATGAAAAACTGTTTTTT.

This chain connects TRBV29-1 to TRBJ2-3; 8 bases map to TRBD2. This CDR3 is built from 18 residues. The V and J ends lost 5 bases and 5 bases, in that order; junction bases with no gene match: 21. The V gene's germline CDR1 is SQVTM and CDR2 ANQGSEA. The CDR3 region is CSVPRTQTGTSGGDTQYF. CDR3 sequence (DNA): TGCAGCGTTCCACGGACCCAAACCGGGACTAGTGGGGGAGATACGCAGTATTTT.